The present entry profiles one T cell receptor beta chain with its context. The antigen it binds to is not known. Base quality data are lacking; no much larger clone is found one base away. The source of the sample is a study of CD8 T cells in Susac syndrome (dated by TCRdb to the late 2010s). Looking at the study overall: The study used repertoire sequencing to test whether antigen drove CD8+ T cell activation and differentiation in Susac syndrome.

RNA was extracted with the RNeasy kit and 0.5 to 1 ug was reverse transcribed using random hexamers. The immunoSEQ multiplex PCR assay, which covers 54 Vbeta and 13 Jbeta segments, was used to amplify TCR beta CDR3 regions. PCR amplification bias was corrected by using a synthetic template baseline for primer optimization and computational correction. The authors processed their data as follows. Only productive sequences were kept, with reads annotated to V, D and J genes according to IMGT and analyzed in immunoSEQ Analyzer. Clonality was computed as one minus Shannon entropy normalized by log2 of the number of productive unique sequences. For each patient and control, public and private clones were evaluated within the 100 most prevalent clones. A clone was defined as Susac-specific if it was absent from the healthy and MS cohorts, from approximately 980 published viral clones and from other ImmuneACCESS disease sequences. TCRdb applied fastp at Q25 and MiXCR to the public reads, then kept only in-frame beta chains. Rows with one shared CDR3 protein collapse into an entry with the most common genes and DNA. These V and J calls originate from TCRdb's pipeline instead of the authors' own analysis. The sample has roughly 130,000 distinct CDR3 sequences on record, roughly 95% of them singletons. The top ten constitute over 0.09% of the sample.

Broad study findings and their caveats: The TCR sequencing and HLA analysis was acknowledged to have included a relatively small number of individuals.

Spanning cysteine to phenylalanine, the CDR3 consists of 17 amino acids. Just the 51-base CDR3 DNA is kept, in frame starting at base 1. V sheds 2 bases and J sheds 2 bases, leaving 20 bases between their ends. CDR1 and CDR2 are drawn from the germline V gene (reference sequence): GTSNPN, SVGIG. Peripheral blood CD8+ and CD4+ T cells from healthy donors, Susac syndrome patients and multiple sclerosis patients were profiled by high-throughput TCR beta sequencing. The multiple sclerosis controls were treatment-naive patients whose relapsing-remitting disease, either stable or active, fulfilled the revised McDonald criteria. CD8+ TEMRA cells were enriched by FACS, while bulk CD8+ and CD4+ T cells were purified by magnetic negative isolation. Blood was drawn into EDTA tubes, processed within 24 hours, and PBMCs were isolated by density gradient centrifugation. PBMCs intended for TCR sequencing were cryopreserved in liquid nitrogen and thawed later in a water bath at 37 degrees C. The sorted or isolated CD4+, CD8+ and CD8+ TEMRA cells reached a purity of at least 90%.

This sequence was found in a human donor with multiple sclerosis. The sample taken for sequencing was CD4+ T cells from PBMCs. The V and J segments used are TRBV30 and TRBJ2-3; the D gene is perhaps TRBD2, on 6 matching bases. CDR3 region: CAWSKSRDGGFTDTQYF. DNA sequence: TGTGCCTGGAGTAAGTCGCGTGACGGGGGATTCACAGATACGCAGTATTTT.